The 9 T cell receptor beta chains reported below all come from one sample, sequenced in a study of T cell repertoires in cytomegalovirus infection (dated by TCRdb to about 2019). TCRdb lists the instrument as Illumina HiSeq 1500. The raw public data were reprocessed by TCRdb itself: fastp quality trimming at Q25, MiXCR clonotype calling, in-frame beta chains only. Under each unique CDR3 protein, matching rows form one entry showing the most common genes and DNA. This sample holds hundreds of thousands of distinct CDR3 sequences; 9.5% were observed only once. The ten largest clones capture 3.5% to 4.5% of the sample. Sample: PBMCs. The receptors derive from a human donor in good health (CMV status not recorded). Some clones in this sample may be carry-over from other donors' samples.

This clonotype was counted only a few times. This chain uses TRBV18 with TRBJ2-7, with TRBD1 matching over 9 bases. Germline V gene sequence: CDR1 KGHSH, CDR2 LQKENI. Trimming at V came to 4 bases and at J to 5 bases, leaving 6 bases not matched to a gene. The CDR3 has 14 residues. CDR3: CASSRDRVSDEQYF. The CDR3 bases are TGTGCCAGCTCACGGGACAGGGTGTCCGACGAGCAGTACTTC.

A few counts support this clonotype. This chain joins TRBV28 and TRBJ2-2; TRBD1 agrees at 11 bases. V was pared by 6 bases and J by 6 bases, with 9 bases of the junction left unmatched. The CDR3 is 16 amino acids. Germline values: CDR1 MDHEN, CDR2 SYDVKM. The CDR3 spells CASSASGTGGAGELFF. DNA of the CDR3: TGTGCCAGCAGCGCCAGCGGGACAGGGGGGGCCGGGGAGCTGTTTTTT. The full variable domain, its missing parts supplied by reference TRBV28 and TRBJ2-2, is DVKVTQSSRYLVKRTGEKVFLECVQDMDHENMFWYRQDPGLGLRLIYFSYDVKMKEKGDIPEGYSVSREKKERFSLILESASTNQTSMYLCASSASGTGGAGELFFGEGSRLTVL.

This sequence joins TRBV15 and TRBJ2-1, with 14 bases lining up with TRBD2. This CDR3 is built from 19 residues. Germline lookup yields CDR1 LNHNV and CDR2 YYDKDF (reference sequence). V dropped 5 bases and J dropped 5; count of bases not matched to a gene: 14. The CDR3 DNA reads TGTGCCACCAGCTCTCACCATACCGTGGGACTAGCGGGAGACAATGAGCAGTTCTTC. This sequence encodes CATSSHHTVGLAGDNEQFF.

This clonotype was observed a few times. The chain uses TRBV2 and TRBJ1-2, with 12 positions matching TRBD1. Losses at the gene ends were 6 bases for V and 12 bases for J; bases not matched to a gene: 11. Germline loops: CDR1 SNHLY, CDR2 FYNNEI. This CDR3 has 14 residues. DNA of the CDR3: TGTGCCAGCAGATCAACCGGGACAGGGGGCGAAAACACCTTC. Protein product: CASRSTGTGGENTF.

This clonotype was counted at least ten times. The V gene is TRBV7-2, the J gene TRBJ2-3; maybe TRBD1 (5 bases). V dropped 6 bases and J dropped 0 bases, with 10 bases sitting between them. The CDR3 loop spans 14 amino acids. CDR1 and CDR2 from the germline V gene are SGHTA and FQGNSA. As DNA, the CDR3 is TGTGCCAGCAGAGTGGGGCCCAGCACAGATACGCAGTATTTT. It yields the protein CASRVGPSTDTQYF.

V usage is TRBV24-1 and J usage is TRBJ2-1; TRBD2 agrees at 9 bases. Trimming cost V 3 bases and J 5 bases; bases outside gene matches: 10. The CDR3 is made up of 17 amino acids. The germline V gene encodes CDR1 KGHDR and CDR2 SFDVKD. Written as DNA, the CDR3 is TGTGCCACCAGTGATCCCCCTGGGCTAGCGGGGCACAATGAGCAGTTCTTC. Its translation is CATSDPPGLAGHNEQFF.

This clonotype occurred many times. The chain links TRBV11-2 to TRBJ2-1; 7 bases map to TRBD2. V shed 0 bases, J shed 4 bases, and the junction held 9 bases outside the gene matches. CDR1 and CDR2 from the germline V gene are SGHAT and FQNNGV. CDR3 size: 17 residues. This CDR3 reads CASSLDRRGTMYNEQFF. The DNA for the CDR3 is TGTGCCAGCAGCTTAGATCGACGGGGGACTATGTACAATGAGCAGTTCTTC. The variable domain in full, with the rest retrieved from reference TRBV11-2 and TRBJ2-1, is EAGVAQSPRYKIIEKRQSVAFWCNPISGHATLYWYQQILGQGPKLLIQFQNNGVVDDSQLPKDRFSAERLKGVDSTLKIQPAKLEDSAVYLCASSLDRRGTMYNEQFFGPGTRLTVL.

This sequence joins TRBV7-2 and TRBJ2-4; 9 nucleotides agree with TRBD1. CDR3 size: 15 residues. Germline CDR1 is SGHTA and CDR2 is FQGNSA. The ends lost 5 bases at V and 3 bases at J; junction bases unmatched: 5. CDR3 sequence: CASSPQGALKNIQYF. For the CDR3, the DNA is TGTGCCAGCAGCCCACAGGGGGCCCTCAAAAACATTCAGTACTTC.

This clonotype occurred a few times. The chain combines TRBV28 with TRBJ2-1; D is unclear. V lost 5 bases, J lost 5 bases, and 13 bases lay in between. The CDR3 length is 14 residues. In germline, CDR1 is MDHEN, CDR2 SYDVKM. Here the CDR3 DNA reads TGTGCCAGCAGTGTCCAGACTTACCACAATGAGCAGTTCTTC. Its translation: CASSVQTYHNEQFF.